One and the same sample provided the 18 T cell receptor beta chains below, sequenced in a study of T cell responses to AZD1222 COVID-19 vaccine. Some clones are missing from TCRdb's copy, which holds only in-frame ones; the method was immunoSEQ multiplex PCR. This sample has roughly 100,000 clones, with almost 90% found just once. The sample in question was peripheral blood, obtained on day 0 of AZD1222 vaccination. All receptors derive from an adult in good health.

The chain is built from TRBV27 and TRBJ1-5; the D is unclear. Germline V gene sequence: CDR1 MNHEY, CDR2 SMNVEV (reference sequence). This CDR3 has 15 residues. The ends were cut back, 6 bases at V and 2 bases at J, with 14 bases in the middle. The CDR3 DNA follows: TGTGCCAGCAGGTTTTCGGGTTGGGGCAATCAGCCCCAGCATTTT. It is translated as CASRFSGWGNQPQHF.

This chain joins TRBV19 and TRBJ2-2; the D gene is possibly TRBD1 (6 bases). The V end lost 4 bases, the J end lost 0 bases, and 9 bases lay between the germline ends. The germline V gene has CDR1 LNHDA and CDR2 SQIVND (reference sequence). This CDR3 spans 15 amino acids. The chain's CDR3 is CASSRQDANTGELFF. In nucleotides, the CDR3 is TGTGCCAGTAGTAGACAGGACGCGAACACCGGGGAGCTGTTTTTT.

The chain has TRBV6-5 and TRBJ1-1, with D maybe TRBD1 (6 bases). The germline V and J ends were trimmed by 7 bases and 3 bases, with 12 bases remaining between them. The CDR3 totals 13 residues. Germline V gives CDR1 MNHEY, CDR2 SVGAGI. The CDR3: CASKLYRDTEAFF. For the CDR3, the DNA is TGTGCCAGCAAGTTGTACAGGGACACTGAAGCTTTCTTT.

The genes are TRBV7-2 and TRBJ1-1; 11 bases map to TRBD1. The CDR3 runs 15 residues. In germline, CDR1 is SGHTA, CDR2 FQGNSA. J lost 4 bases, V lost 3 bases, and 4 bases had no gene match. DNA for the CDR3: TGTGCCAGCAGCTTCCGCGGGACAGGGGGCACTGAAGCTTTCTTT. Translated, it gives CASSFRGTGGTEAFF.

The rearrangement links TRBV2 to TRBJ2-3; 7 bases match TRBD1. CDR1 SNHLY and CDR2 FYNNEI come from the germline V gene. This CDR3 has 12 residues. The junction had 1 base not matched to a gene; V was cut back by 3 bases and J by 7 bases. The CDR3 loop is CASSETGNTQYF. The CDR3 coding sequence is TGTGCCAGCAGTGAGACAGGGAATACGCAGTATTTT. The whole variable domain, remainder taken from reference TRBV2 and TRBJ2-3, is EPEVTQTPSHQVTQMGQEVILRCVPISNHLYFYWYRQILGQKVEFLVSFYNNEISEKSEIFDDQFSVERPDGSNFTLKIRSTKLEDSAMYFCASSETGNTQYFGPGTRLTVL.

This chain joins TRBV10-3 and TRBJ2-6, with no clear D. CDR3 length: 14 amino acids. The V gene's germline CDR1 is ENHRY and CDR2 SYGVKD. V was cut by 4 bases and J by 2 bases, with 6 bases left in between. The CDR3 sequence is CAISGAAGANVLTF. DNA of the CDR3: TGTGCCATCAGTGGAGCCGCTGGGGCCAACGTCCTGACTTTC.

For the CDR3, the DNA is TGCGCCAGCAGTGGGGCCGACCTGGCTAGCGGGCGCACCTACAATGAGCAGTTCTTC. Translated: CASSGADLASGRTYNEQFF. J is TRBJ2-1 and V is TRBV10-1; 8 bases match TRBD2. Germline V CDR1 and CDR2: WNHNN, SYGVQD (reference sequence). This CDR3 region has 19 residues. The V gene end was trimmed by 4 bases and the J gene end by 2 bases; junction bases not matched to a gene: 16.

This clone was observed a single time. V gene TRBV9 combines with J gene TRBJ2-7; 9 positions match TRBD2. The trim removed 3 bases at V and 0 bases at J, leaving 4 bases unmatched. The CDR3 is made up of 15 amino acids. The V gene's germline CDR1 is SGDLS and CDR2 YYNGEE. The CDR3 protein is CASSAGLATSYEQYF. CDR3 bases: TGTGCCAGCAGCGCGGGACTAGCCACCTCCTACGAGCAGTACTTC.

This rearrangement joins TRBV3-1 (or the pseudogene TRBV3-2) to TRBJ1-2; D unresolved. The CDR3 spans 13 residues. Trimming shortened V by 0 bases and J by 5 bases, and 7 bases separated the two germline ends. The germline CDR1 and CDR2 sequences are LGHDT and YNNKEL (reference sequence). CDR3 in DNA: TGTGCCAGCAGCCAAGATCTGCAGTATGGCTACACCTTC. Encoded protein: CASSQDLQYGYTF.

This clone was counted a few times. The chain is built from TRBV28 and TRBJ2-3; D not certain. V gave up 5 bases and J gave up 6 bases, with 15 bases separating them. Germline-derived CDR1 and CDR2 are MDHEN and SYDVKM. The CDR3 extends over 14 amino acids. CDR3 in amino acids: CASSTGSRPDTQYF. The CDR3 DNA reads TGTGCCAGCAGTACCGGATCCCGGCCGGATACGCAGTATTTT.

This chain links TRBV19 with TRBJ1-1; no reliable D call. V was shortened by 5 bases and J by 5 bases, with 21 bases between the two germline ends. The CDR3 has 16 amino acids. Germline-derived CDR1 and CDR2 are LNHDA and SQIVND (reference sequence). The CDR3 sequence is CASSSRTGWELTEAFF. Written as DNA, the CDR3 is TGTGCCAGTAGTTCTCGGACGGGTTGGGAGCTGACTGAAGCTTTCTTT. The full variable domain, its missing parts supplied by reference TRBV19 and TRBJ1-1, is DGGITQSPKYLFRKEGQNVTLSCEQNLNHDAMYWYRQDPGQGLRLIYYSQIVNDFQKGDIAEGYSVSREKKESFPLTVTSAQKNPTAFYLCASSSRTGWELTEAFFGQGTRLTVV.

This clone was observed a handful of times. V usage is TRBV21-1 and J usage is TRBJ2-7; TRBD2, the table's D call, lacks a check against the DNA. TRBV21-1 has pseudogene status. The CDR3 length is 16 residues. Written as DNA, the CDR3 is TGTGCCAGCAGCAAAAGGCGGGAGGGCCTATGCAACGAGCAGTACTTC. It yields the protein CASSKRREGLCNEQYF.

J is TRBJ1-1 and V is TRBV5-4; no clear D gene. V was shortened by 0 bases and J by 7 bases, with 7 bases between the two germline ends. The V gene's germline CDR1 is SGHNT and CDR2 YYREEE (reference sequence). The CDR3 loop spans 12 amino acids. The CDR3, as DNA: TGTGCCAGCAGCTTGGTAGGGAATGAAGCTTTCTTT. Translation gives CASSLVGNEAFF.

The chain links TRBV27 to TRBJ2-5; 10 positions agree with TRBD2. The V segment lost 5 bases and the J segment 7 bases; nucleotides outside the gene matches: 7. Germline CDR1 is MNHEY and CDR2 is SMNVEV (reference sequence). The CDR3 has 14 amino acids. CDR3 coding DNA: TGTGCCAGCAGTACACTAGCGGGGAGGGGGACCCAGTACTTC. Its translation: CASSTLAGRGTQYF.

This CDR3 reads CASSVTSGRAVYNEQFF. The CDR3 DNA reads as TGTGCCAGTAGTGTGACTAGCGGGAGGGCCGTATACAATGAGCAGTTCTTC. The gene calls are TRBV19 and TRBJ2-1, with 14 bases that match TRBD2. V shed 5 bases and J 4 bases; nucleotides not matched to a gene: 7. There are 17 residues in the CDR3. Looked up from germline, CDR1 is LNHDA and CDR2 is SQIVND (reference sequence).

J is TRBJ2-3 and V is TRBV3-1 (or the pseudogene TRBV3-2), with TRBD1 identical over 7 bases. This CDR3 contains 15 residues. Germline V gene lookup returns CDR1 LGHDT and CDR2 YNNKEL (reference sequence). Germline trimming cut 2 bases from V and 1 base from J; bases unmatched to any gene: 3. CDR3 loop: CASSQTGTGTDTQYF. CDR3 DNA: TGTGCCAGCAGCCAAACCGGGACAGGCACAGATACGCAGTATTTT.

The chain recombines TRBV27 with TRBJ2-2; D is unclear. V dropped 10 bases and J dropped 7 bases, with 22 bases sitting between them. The CDR3 length is 15 residues. CDR1 and CDR2 (germline): MNHEY, SMNVEV (reference sequence). The CDR3 bases are TGTGCCACCTCTACGTGGCCCATGATAGGCGGGGAGCTGTTTTTT. This gives the protein CATSTWPMIGGELFF.

The J gene is TRBJ1-1, the V gene TRBV6-5; D is possibly TRBD1 (6 bases). Looked up from germline, CDR1 is MNHEY and CDR2 is SVGAGI. The CDR3 runs to 13 residues. V was trimmed by 10 bases and J by 2 bases, leaving 14 bases between them. The CDR3 is CAIPTGSNTEAFF. The DNA of the CDR3 is TGTGCCATCCCGACAGGATCTAACACTGAAGCTTTCTTT.